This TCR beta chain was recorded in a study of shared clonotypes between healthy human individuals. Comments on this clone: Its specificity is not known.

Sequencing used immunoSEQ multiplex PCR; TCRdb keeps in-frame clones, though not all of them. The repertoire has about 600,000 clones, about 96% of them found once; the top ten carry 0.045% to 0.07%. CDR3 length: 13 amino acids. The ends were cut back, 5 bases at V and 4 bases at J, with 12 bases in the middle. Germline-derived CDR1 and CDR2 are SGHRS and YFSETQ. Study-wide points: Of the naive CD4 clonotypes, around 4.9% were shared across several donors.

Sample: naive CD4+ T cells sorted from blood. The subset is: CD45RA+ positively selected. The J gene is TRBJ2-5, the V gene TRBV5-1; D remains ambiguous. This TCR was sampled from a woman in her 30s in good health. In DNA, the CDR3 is TGCGCCAGCAGGGGGATCGGGCGAGAGACCCAGTACTTC. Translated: CASRGIGRETQYF.